A selection of T cell receptor beta chains follows, all from one sample in a study of T cell changes during pregnancy in multiple sclerosis. The data were produced by immunoSEQ multiplex PCR, yet TCRdb's version contains in-frame clones alone and is incomplete. The sample comprises some 130,000 clones, roughly 97% of which are singletons, and around 0.4% rests with the top ten. Sequencing used peripheral blood, obtained after pregnancy. These receptors were obtained from a female donor with multiple sclerosis, enrolled in a pregnancy study. Both conserved end residues are part of each CDR3. A D gene is named only where the DNA matches it firmly. Only part of the rows carry a size: once, few, many, or a class if the clone is expanded.

d_call	v_call	j_call	clone_size	cdr3_aa	cdr3_nt
TRBD1	TRBV7-8	TRBJ2-7	once	CASSLGGQPYEQYF	TGTGCCAGCAGCTTAGGGGGACAGCCCTACGAGCAGTACTTC
TRBD2	TRBV14	TRBJ2-1	.	CASSLLGGRGYNEQFF	TGTGCCAGCAGCCTCCTTGGCGGGAGGGGATACAATGAGCAGTTCTTC
TRBD1	TRBV5-6	TRBJ1-1	.	CASSSDRADTEAFF	TGTGCCAGCAGCTCGGACAGGGCGGACACTGAAGCTTTCTTT
.	TRBV12-5	TRBJ2-5	.	CASGTQGWGAQYF	TGTGCTAGTGGTACCCAGGGTTGGGGTGCCCAGTACTTC
.	TRBV5-1	TRBJ2-2	.	CASSSEVGGITGELFF	TGCGCCAGCAGCTCTGAGGTCGGCGGGATAACCGGGGAGCTGTTTTTT
TRBD1	TRBV28	TRBJ2-3	.	CASSLRQGTTDTQYF	TGTGCCAGCAGTTTAAGACAGGGGACAACAGATACGCAGTATTTT
TRBD2	TRBV7-2	TRBJ2-3	.	CASSLSGTTSTDTQYF	TGTGCCAGCAGCTTATCCGGGACTACCAGCACAGATACGCAGTATTTT
TRBD1	TRBV19	TRBJ2-7	.	CASSAHSTGGLHEQYF	TGTGCCAGTAGTGCGCACTCGACAGGGGGGTTACACGAGCAGTACTTC
TRBD2	TRBV9	TRBJ2-3	.	CASSSTSGMSDTQYF	TGTGCCAGCAGCTCGACTAGCGGGATGTCAGATACGCAGTATTTT
TRBD1	TRBV5-6	TRBJ1-4	.	CASSLTGGATTNEKLFF	TGTGCCAGCAGCTTAACAGGGGGAGCCACAACTAATGAAAAACTGTTTTTT
TRBD2	TRBV28	TRBJ2-5	.	CASSSGGYQETQYF	TGTGCCAGCAGTTCGGGAGGGTACCAAGAGACCCAGTACTTC
TRBD2	TRBV15	TRBJ2-1	.	CATSRVRIRDTSGRNNEQFF	TGTGCCACCAGCAGAGTACGGATCAGGGATACTAGCGGGAGAAACAATGAGCAGTTCTTC
.	TRBV4-1	TRBJ2-7	.	CASSLDRAYEQYF	TGCGCCAGCAGCCTTGACAGAGCCTACGAGCAGTACTTC
.	TRBV29-1	TRBJ2-5	.	CSGAHSPQETQYF	TGCAGCGGGGCCCACTCGCCTCAAGAGACCCAGTACTTC
.	TRBV2	TRBJ2-3	once	CASTPIGSITDTQYF	TGTGCCAGCACCCCAATAGGGAGTATCACAGATACGCAGTATTTT
TRBD1	TRBV4-1	TRBJ2-7	.	CASSQEWDSIIYEQYF	TGCGCCAGCAGCCAAGAATGGGACAGTATAATCTACGAGCAGTACTTC
TRBD1	TRBV27	TRBJ2-7	.	CASSYSGQGVYEQYF	TGTGCCAGCAGTTATTCGGGACAGGGTGTATACGAGCAGTACTTC
TRBD1	TRBV7-9	TRBJ1-2	.	CASSFGTGGVNSYGYTF	TGTGCCAGCAGCTTTGGGACAGGGGGTGTCAATAGCTATGGCTACACCTTC
.	TRBV28	TRBJ1-2	.	CASSLPGAYYGYTF	TGTGCCAGCAGTTTGCCTGGGGCTTACTATGGCTACACCTTC
TRBD1	TRBV19	TRBJ2-1	.	CANTRGGQGDSGSNNEQFF	TGTGCCAACACCAGGGGGGGACAGGGGGATAGCGGGAGTAACAATGAGCAGTTCTTC
TRBD1	TRBV6-4	TRBJ2-7	.	CASSATGGTNEQYF	TGTGCCAGCAGCGCGACAGGGGGCACGAACGAGCAGTACTTC
.	TRBV18	TRBJ2-2	few	CASSPLPGSKGTGELFF	TGTGCCAGCTCACCGCTGCCGGGATCCAAGGGCACCGGGGAGCTGTTTTTT
TRBD1	TRBV5-1	TRBJ2-7	.	CASSSRQGYYEQYF	TGCGCCAGCAGCTCCCGACAGGGATACTACGAGCAGTACTTC
.	TRBV10-3	TRBJ1-1	.	CAISEAGTEAFF	TGTGCCATCAGTGAGGCGGGAACTGAAGCTTTCTTT
TRBD2	TRBV27	TRBJ2-1	.	CASSSQLAGAVNEQFF	TGTGCCAGCAGTTCCCAACTAGCGGGAGCGGTCAATGAGCAGTTCTTC
.	TRBV4-1	TRBJ2-5	.	CASSRVQGGETQYF	TGCGCCAGCAGCCGCGTACAGGGGGGGGAGACCCAGTACTTC
TRBD1	TRBV5-6	TRBJ2-3	.	CASSSKDRALGDTQYF	TGTGCCAGCAGCTCAAAGGACAGGGCGTTGGGGGATACGCAGTATTTT
TRBD2	TRBV10-3	TRBJ2-2	.	CAIGAGDTGELFF	TGTGCCATCGGGGCGGGAGACACCGGGGAGCTGTTTTTT
TRBD1	TRBV5-4	TRBJ2-2	.	CASSPTGQGGNTGELFF	TGTGCCAGCAGCCCCACAGGACAGGGCGGGAACACCGGGGAGCTGTTTTTT
TRBD1	TRBV7-8	TRBJ2-2	.	CASSLTLDRVNTGELFF	TGTGCCAGCAGCTTAACCCTAGACAGGGTGAACACCGGGGAGCTGTTTTTT
.	TRBV5-1	TRBJ2-7	.	CASSLGVTSGGGEQYF	TGCGCCAGCAGCTTGGGGGTGACAAGTGGAGGTGGCGAGCAGTACTTC
TRBD1	TRBV29-1	TRBJ1-3	.	CSVGYRGLSGNTIYF	TGCAGCGTTGGATACAGGGGGCTCTCTGGAAACACCATATATTTT
TRBD2	TRBV29-1	TRBJ2-7	.	CSVEGGRGETYEQYF	TGCAGCGTTGAAGGGGGTCGGGGGGAGACCTACGAGCAGTACTTC
.	TRBV4-2	TRBJ2-1	.	CASSQDLREGPLYNEQFF	TGTGCCAGCAGCCAAGATTTGCGGGAAGGTCCCTTGTACAATGAGCAGTTCTTC
TRBD1	TRBV29-1	TRBJ2-1	once	CSVWTGGGNEQFF	TGCAGCGTCTGGACAGGGGGGGGCAATGAGCAGTTCTTC
.	TRBV10-2	TRBJ1-3	.	CASSERADSVGNTIYF	TGCGCCAGCAGTGAGCGGGCGGACTCGGTTGGAAACACCATATATTTT
TRBD2	TRBV7-2	TRBJ2-3	.	CASSHASSGRGRDTQYF	TGTGCCAGCAGCCATGCCTCAAGCGGGAGGGGCCGAGATACGCAGTATTTT
.	TRBV2	TRBJ1-5	.	CASSPGGLNQPQHF	TGTGCCAGCAGTCCGGGAGGGCTTAATCAGCCCCAGCATTTT
.	TRBV29-1	TRBJ2-3	.	CSLSPRDGSSDTQYF	TGCAGCCTTAGCCCGAGAGACGGGAGTTCAGATACGCAGTATTTT
.	TRBV5-5	TRBJ2-4	.	CASSFRGASENIQYF	TGTGCCAGCAGCTTTCGGGGGGCTAGCGAGAACATTCAGTACTTC
TRBD1	TRBV5-1	TRBJ1-4	.	CASSPGQGPTNEKLFF	TGCGCCAGCAGCCCGGGACAGGGACCAACTAATGAAAAACTGTTTTTT
.	TRBV6-1	TRBJ1-1	few	CASSAGGGSYAFF	TGTGCCAGCAGTGCCGGTGGGGGGAGTTATGCTTTCTTT
.	TRBV5-5	TRBJ2-1	.	CASSFGGAEQFF	TGTGCCAGCAGCTTCGGTGGGGCGGAGCAGTTCTTC
TRBD2	TRBV5-1	TRBJ2-1	.	CASSLSTSGKVLFF	TGCGCCAGCAGCTTGTCAACTAGCGGGAAGGTTCTGTTCTTC
.	TRBV18	TRBJ2-5	once	CASSPPAQETQYF	TGTGCCAGCTCACCACCGGCCCAAGAGACCCAGTACTTC
TRBD1	TRBV7-9	TRBJ1-1	.	CASSPDRGNTEAFF	TGTGCCAGCAGCCCGGACAGGGGGAACACTGAAGCTTTCTTT
.	TRBV15	TRBJ2-5	.	CATSRDHYQETQYF	TGTGCCACCAGCAGAGATCACTACCAAGAGACCCAGTACTTC
.	TRBV10-3	TRBJ2-2	.	CAISESFPEHTGELFF	TGTGCCATCAGTGAGTCTTTTCCTGAGCACACCGGGGAGCTGTTTTTT